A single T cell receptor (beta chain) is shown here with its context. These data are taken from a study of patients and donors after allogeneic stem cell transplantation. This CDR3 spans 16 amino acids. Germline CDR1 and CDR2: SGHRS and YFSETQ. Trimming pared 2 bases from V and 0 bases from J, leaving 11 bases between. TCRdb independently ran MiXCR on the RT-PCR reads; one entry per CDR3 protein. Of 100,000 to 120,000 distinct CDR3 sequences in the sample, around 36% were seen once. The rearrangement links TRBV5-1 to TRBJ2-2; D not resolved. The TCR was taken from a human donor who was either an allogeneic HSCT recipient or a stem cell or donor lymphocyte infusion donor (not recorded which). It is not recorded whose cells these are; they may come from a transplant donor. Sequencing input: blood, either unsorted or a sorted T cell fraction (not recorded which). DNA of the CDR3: TGCGCCAGCAGCTTTCCCATTGCCGCGAACACCGGGGAGCTGTTTTTT. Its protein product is CASSFPIAANTGELFF.